The 19 T cell receptor beta chains below were found in one sample sequenced in a study of blood T cell repertoires in COVID-19. Sequencing was performed with immunoSEQ multiplex PCR; in TCRdb, only in-frame clones are kept and a portion is missing. The data contain around 270,000 clones, roughly 88% of them singletons. The material sequenced was PBMCs or T cells enriched from blood (not recorded which). Every receptor here comes from a woman aged 40 to 50 who had been exposed to COVID-19.

The V gene is TRBV28, the J gene TRBJ1-5; 11 bases line up with TRBD1. Per germline, CDR1 MDHEN and CDR2 SYDVKM. V shed 7 bases, J shed 5 bases, and the junction held 7 bases outside the gene matches. This CDR3 contains 15 residues. CDR3 amino acids: CASNSPGQGDQPQHF. Here the CDR3 DNA reads TGTGCCAGCAACTCCCCGGGACAGGGGGATCAGCCCCAGCATTTT.

The chain employs TRBV19 and TRBJ1-2; D is ambiguous. The V end was cut by 6 bases, the J end by 1 base, with 12 bases between. Germline V lookup: CDR1 LNHDA, CDR2 SQIVND (reference sequence). The CDR3 is 14 residues long. The CDR3 region has the DNA TGTGCCAGTAGATTCGGGTTCGGTAACTATGGCTACACCTTC. Its protein product is CASRFGFGNYGYTF.

V gene TRBV6-2 or TRBV6-3 combines with J gene TRBJ1-4, with D unclear. The CDR3 loop spans 13 amino acids. CDR1 and CDR2 (germline): MNHEY, SVGEGT. V was shortened by 2 bases and J by 5 bases, with 6 bases between the two germline ends. The CDR3 DNA follows: TGTGCCAGCAGTTACGGCCAGAATGAAAAACTGTTTTTT. Translation gives CASSYGQNEKLFF.

The chain is built from TRBV6-2 or TRBV6-3 and TRBJ1-1, with 8 bases that match TRBD1. This CDR3 comprises 14 residues. Germline V gives CDR1 MNHEY, CDR2 SVGEGT. V lost 5 bases and J lost 5; bases outside the gene matches: 7. The CDR3 DNA reads as TGTGCCAGCAGTAACCGGGACAGGTGGACTGAAGCTTTCTTT. It codes for CASSNRDRWTEAFF.

This chain links TRBV4-3 with TRBJ1-2; 8 bases match TRBD1. Germline CDR1 is LGHNA and CDR2 is YSLEER. The CDR3 has 16 residues. Trimming cost V 0 bases and J 1 base; bases outside gene matches: 4. The CDR3 region is CASSQDRDRSNYGYTF. DNA for the CDR3: TGCGCCAGCAGCCAAGACCGGGACAGGAGTAACTATGGCTACACCTTC.

The V and J genes are TRBV6-5 and TRBJ1-5; no definite D call. CDR3 length equals 13 residues. From germline, CDR1 is MNHEY and CDR2 SVGAGI. Trimming pared 3 bases from V and 5 bases from J, leaving 8 bases between. For the CDR3, the DNA is TGTGCCAGCAGTTATACGGGGTATCAGCCCCAGCATTTT. It translates to CASSYTGYQPQHF.

This chain links TRBV6-5 with TRBJ1-2, with a possible D match to TRBD1 (6 bases). From germline, CDR1 is MNHEY and CDR2 SVGAGI. This CDR3 comprises 15 residues. V lost 4 bases and J 6 bases, leaving 18 bases between the germline ends. The CDR3 sequence is CASSSLPDNRDGYTF. CDR3 nucleotides: TGTGCCAGCAGTTCCTTGCCCGATAACAGGGATGGCTACACCTTC.

This clone turned up a few times. V and J are TRBV12-5 and TRBJ2-3; D is unclear. The length of the CDR3 is 16 residues. The ends were cut back, 0 bases at V and 2 bases at J, with 12 bases in the middle. The germline V gene encodes CDR1 LGHNT and CDR2 FRNRAP. The CDR3 loop is CASGLVPSSLTDTQYF. The CDR3, as DNA: TGTGCTAGTGGTTTGGTCCCCTCTAGTCTCACAGATACGCAGTATTTT.

The CDR3 DNA is TGTGCCAGCAGTGAAGACAGCTCTGGGGCCAACGTCCTGACTTTC. Translated: CASSEDSSGANVLTF. The chain carries TRBV6-1 and TRBJ2-6; D unclear. The CDR3 has 15 residues. Germline CDR1 reads MNHNS; CDR2 reads SASEGT. Trimming removed 1 base from V and 0 bases from J, with 4 bases in between.

The chain combines TRBV18 with TRBJ1-6; 8 bases fit TRBD1. The CDR3 is 14 residues long. The germline V gene encodes CDR1 KGHSH and CDR2 LQKENI. With 5 bases clipped from V and 9 bases from J, the junction kept 6 bases outside the gene matches. DNA of the CDR3: TGTGCCAGCTCATTGACAGGGGATGTTTCACCCCTCCACTTT. Residues: CASSLTGDVSPLHF.

This chain connects TRBV10-3 to TRBJ1-4; the D is unclear. V was clipped by 0 bases and J by 0 bases, with 8 bases between them. The CDR3 runs 16 residues. Germline V gives CDR1 ENHRY, CDR2 SYGVKD. In DNA, the CDR3 is TGTGCCATCAGTGAGTCTAAGCAGGCAACTAATGAAAAACTGTTTTTT. Translated, it gives CAISESKQATNEKLFF.

CDR3 in DNA: TGTGCCAGCAGTCTCATAGGGGATGAGCAGTTCTTC. This gives the protein CASSLIGDEQFF. This chain joins TRBV27 and TRBJ2-1; possible D gene TRBD1, 5 bases. Trimming left V 5 bases short and J 8 bases short, with 10 bases between. This CDR3 comprises 12 residues. The germline gives CDR1 MNHEY, CDR2 SMNVEV (reference sequence).

This chain links TRBV28 with TRBJ2-2, with D perhaps TRBD1 (6 bases). The CDR3 contains 13 residues. The germline V gene encodes CDR1 MDHEN and CDR2 SYDVKM. Trimming cost V 6 bases and J 6 bases, with 11 bases left between them. The CDR3 sequence is CASRPGQPGELFF. The CDR3 region has the DNA TGTGCCAGCAGACCAGGACAGCCCGGGGAGCTGTTTTTT.

The J gene is TRBJ1-4, the V gene TRBV6-5; D possibly corresponds to TRBD1 (6 bases). The CDR3 runs to 16 residues. Germline V gene sequence: CDR1 MNHEY, CDR2 SVGAGI. Trimming took off 4 bases at V and 0 bases at J, with 12 bases between the two ends. The CDR3: CASSSRDIATNEKLFF. The CDR3, as DNA: TGTGCCAGCAGTTCCCGGGACATTGCAACTAATGAAAAACTGTTTTTT.

This chain joins TRBV24-1 and TRBJ2-1, with D possibly TRBD2 on 5 matching bases. Germline V gives CDR1 KGHDR, CDR2 SFDVKD. This CDR3 comprises 16 residues. Deletions cut 1 base from V and 3 bases from J, with 12 bases between. The CDR3 bases are TGTGCCACCAGTGATTTTGGGCTAGCTGGCTACAATGAGCAGTTCTTC. Protein sequence: CATSDFGLAGYNEQFF.

V is TRBV18 and J is TRBJ1-1; D is undetermined. This CDR3 comprises 12 residues. Per the germline V gene, CDR1 is KGHSH and CDR2 is LQKENI. Trimming removed 3 bases from V and 8 bases from J, with 10 bases in between. CDR3 sequence (DNA): TGTGCCAGCTCACCCAACCCCGAGGAAGCTTTCTTT. Its translation: CASSPNPEEAFF.

DNA for the CDR3: TGTGCCAGCACCCCCAGTTTGACTAGTCCAACAGATACGCAGTATTTT. It yields the protein CASTPSLTSPTDTQYF. The J gene is TRBJ2-3, the V gene TRBV2; tentative D call: TRBD2 (6 bases). The germline V gene has CDR1 SNHLY and CDR2 FYNNEI. The CDR3 consists of 16 residues. V was trimmed by 7 bases and J by 3 bases, leaving 20 bases between them. Based on the CDR3 plus reference TRBV2 and TRBJ2-3, the full variable domain is EPEVTQTPSHQVTQMGQEVILRCVPISNHLYFYWYRQILGQKVEFLVSFYNNEISEKSEIFDDQFSVERPDGSNFTLKIRSTKLEDSAMYFCASTPSLTSPTDTQYFGPGTRLTVL.

This clone showed up just a few times. The chain employs TRBV6-5 and TRBJ1-1, with 12 bases that match TRBD1. With 6 bases clipped from V and 2 bases from J, the junction kept 4 bases outside the gene matches. This CDR3 has 15 amino acids. Germline V gene lookup returns CDR1 MNHEY and CDR2 SVGAGI. CDR3 in DNA: TGTGCCAGCAGACCCGGGACAGGGGGCAACACTGAAGCTTTCTTT. Its translation is CASRPGTGGNTEAFF.

This clone has more than one count but fewer than ten. V gene TRBV25-1 combines with J gene TRBJ1-2; D unresolved. Germline V gives CDR1 MGHDK, CDR2 SYGVNS. V was clipped by 3 bases and J by 8 bases, with 22 bases between them. The CDR3 runs 16 residues. The CDR3: CASSDPSSGLVLGYTF. CDR3 nucleotide sequence: TGTGCCAGCAGTGACCCTAGCTCCGGGCTCGTTTTGGGCTACACCTTC.